Below, 5 T cell receptor beta chains from the same sample are listed, as sequenced in a study of T cells in Graves' hyperthyroidism and ophthalmopathy. Amplification of TCR beta CDR3 regions used RNA as the template. The TCR CDR3 was amplified in a first-round RT-PCR using the HTBI primer set. TCRdb independently ran MiXCR on the multiplex PCR reads; one entry per CDR3 protein. The sample lists about 400,000 distinct CDR3 sequences, roughly an eighth occurring once. Source material: blood. The receptors come from a man between 50 and 59 years old with Graves' ophthalmopathy.

CDR3 residues: CASSVTWGSEETQYF. The DNA of the CDR3 is TGTGCCAGTAGTGTGACTTGGGGGAGTGAGGAGACCCAGTACTTC. This sequence joins TRBV19 and TRBJ2-5; D is tentatively TRBD1 or TRBD2 (5 bases each). There are 15 residues in the CDR3. Per the germline V gene, CDR1 is LNHDA and CDR2 is SQIVND (reference sequence). Trimming took 5 bases from V and 5 from J, leaving 18 bases between them.

At least ten counts were recorded for this clonotype. The chain couples TRBV12-3 or TRBV12-4 to TRBJ2-7; D not certain. Trimming removed 6 bases at V and 2 bases at J, with 11 bases between. The CDR3 runs 13 residues. The chain's CDR3 is CASSLQLAYEQYF. The DNA for the CDR3 is TGTGCCAGCAGCCTCCAATTAGCCTACGAGCAGTACTTC.

On this clonotype itself: This may come from a read error, since a much larger clone is one base off. The J gene is TRBJ2-7, the V gene TRBV6-1; D gene uncertain. The germline gives CDR1 MNHNS, CDR2 SASEGT. Trimming stripped 6 bases from V and 2 bases from J, with 20 bases between. The CDR3 runs to 16 residues. The CDR3 DNA sequence: TGTGCCAGCAGGGACGACACATCCCCGGTGCCCTACGAGCAGTACTTC. Protein product: CASRDDTSPVPYEQYF.

In its sample, this clonotype was seen a few times. The J gene is TRBJ2-2, the V gene TRBV29-1; TRBD2 aligns across 15 bases. Germline CDR1 reads SQVTM; CDR2 reads ANQGSEA. The CDR3 is 15 residues long. V lost 8 bases and J lost 5; bases outside the gene matches: 6. The CDR3, as DNA: TGCAGCACCTCGGGACTAGCGGGAGGAACCGGGGAGCTGTTTTTT. It encodes CSTSGLAGGTGELFF.

This clonotype has a count of ten or more. CDR3: CSAREGSGFTDTQYF. The DNA of the CDR3 is TGCAGTGCTAGAGAAGGTAGCGGTTTCACAGATACGCAGTATTTT. This rearrangement joins TRBV20-1 to TRBJ2-3; perhaps TRBD2 as D (6 bases). V was clipped by 0 bases and J by 2 bases, with 12 bases between them. Germline V gene sequence: CDR1 DFQATT, CDR2 SNEGSKA (reference sequence). This CDR3 comprises 15 residues.